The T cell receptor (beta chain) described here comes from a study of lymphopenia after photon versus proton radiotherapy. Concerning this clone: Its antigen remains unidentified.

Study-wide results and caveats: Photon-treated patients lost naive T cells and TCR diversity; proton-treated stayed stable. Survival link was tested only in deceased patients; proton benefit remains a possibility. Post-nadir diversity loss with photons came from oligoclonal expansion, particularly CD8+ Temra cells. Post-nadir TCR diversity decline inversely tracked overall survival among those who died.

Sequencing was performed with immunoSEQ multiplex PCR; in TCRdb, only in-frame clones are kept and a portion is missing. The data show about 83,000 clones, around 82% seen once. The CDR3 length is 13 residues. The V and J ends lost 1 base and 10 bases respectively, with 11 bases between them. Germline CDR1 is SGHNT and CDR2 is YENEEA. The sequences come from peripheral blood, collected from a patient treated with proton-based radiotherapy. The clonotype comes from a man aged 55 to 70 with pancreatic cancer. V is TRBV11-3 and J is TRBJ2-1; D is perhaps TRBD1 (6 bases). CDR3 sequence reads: CASSLVVTGEQFF. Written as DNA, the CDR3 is TGTGCCAGCAGCTTAGTGGTGACAGGAGAGCAGTTCTTC.